The clone carrying this T cell receptor (beta chain) showed up just a few times. Its antigen is undetermined. This CDR3 contains 15 residues. The germline V gene encodes CDR1 ENHRY and CDR2 SYGVKD. V shed 10 bases and J 1 base; nucleotides not matched to a gene: 12. TCRdb processed the RT-PCR reads anew with MiXCR; each CDR3 protein has one entry. The sample lists around 710,000 distinct CDR3 sequences; roughly 13% were seen once. This record belongs to a study of response to subunit inactivated influenza vaccine. Overall study results and limits: It was the authors' suggestion that each seasonal influenza vaccination recruits few new T cells.

This sample comprised PBMCs from blood, obtained 14 days before vaccination. This chain links TRBV10-3 with TRBJ1-1; 7 nucleotides line up with TRBD1. This clonotype originated in a man in his fifties or sixties who received an inactivated influenza vaccine. In nucleotides, the CDR3 is TGTGCCACCGCGGGGACGACAGGGACGAACACTGAAGCTTTCTTT. This sequence encodes CATAGTTGTNTEAFF.